Shown below are 5 T cell receptor beta chains from a single sample sequenced in a study of Ad26.COV2.S vaccination and SARS-CoV-2 variants (dated by TCRdb to the early 2020s). In light of the paper, this sample's treatment or condition label describes: around 19 received Ad26.COV2.S at low or high dose, single or two shots; several received placebo; per-sample allocation not given. For vaccine and placebo recipients, repertoires were sequenced using samples collected on day 63 after the first injection. The method behind the library was the immunoSEQ multiplex PCR assay. TCRdb provides this immuneACCESS table in a form limited to in-frame rearrangements. Some clones are lacking; in checked studies, under half of them reflect an unresolved V gene, and why the rest are absent is not known. This sample holds over 400,000 clones; about 90% were observed only once. Roughly 3.9% of the sample goes to the ten largest clones.

The sequencing here drew on peripheral blood, taken in a trial of Ad26.COV2.S vaccine versus placebo. Every receptor here comes from a person aged 18-65 years who received the Ad26.COV2.S COVID-19 vaccine or a placebo.

The chain combines TRBV3-1 (or the pseudogene TRBV3-2) with TRBJ2-3; 7 nucleotides align to TRBD2. J lost 1 base, V lost 5 bases, and 0 bases had no gene match. In germline, CDR1 is LGHDT, CDR2 YNNKEL (reference sequence). The CDR3 runs to 13 residues. The CDR3 DNA follows: TGTGCCAGCAGCGGGGGGGGCACAGATACGCAGTATTTT. As protein: CASSGGGTDTQYF.

The rearrangement uses TRBV20-1 and TRBJ1-4, with 7 bases identical to TRBD1. The CDR3 sequence is 15 residues long. Germline trimming cut 3 bases from V and 8 bases from J; bases unmatched to any gene: 12. Germline V CDR1 and CDR2: DFQATT, SNEGSKA (reference sequence). The chain's CDR3 is CSASTPRAGGEKLFF. The CDR3 nucleotides read TGCAGTGCTAGTACCCCCCGGGCAGGGGGAGAAAAACTGTTTTTT.

The CDR3 region has the DNA TGTGCCAGCAGTTTATCGATTAATGAAAAACTGTTTTTT. Translated: CASSLSINEKLFF. The chain employs TRBV27 and TRBJ1-4, with no clear D. Germline V gives CDR1 MNHEY, CDR2 SMNVEV (reference sequence). Between the trimmed V and J ends, which lost 0 bases and 4 bases, there was a span of 3 bases. This CDR3 comprises 13 residues.

J is TRBJ2-3 and V is TRBV24-1; maybe TRBD2 (6 bases). Germline assignment: CDR1 KGHDR and CDR2 SFDVKD. Trimming shortened V by 3 bases and J by 5 bases, and 8 bases separated the two germline ends. The CDR3 sequence is 13 residues long. DNA of the CDR3: TGTGCCACCAGTGATGCGGGGTTAGATACGCAGTATTTT. The encoded protein is CATSDAGLDTQYF.

This clone has just one count. One end of the junction fails to match germline, which may point to a read error. The V and J genes are TRBV18 and TRBJ2-2, with TRBD1 as a possible D gene (5 bases). Germline V gene lookup returns CDR1 KGHSH and CDR2 LQKENI. The CDR3 extends over 16 amino acids. The CDR3 coding sequence is TGTGCCAGCTCTCCACCCCAGGGTCCGAACACCGGGGAGCTGTTTTTT. Amino acid sequence: CASSPPQGPNTGELFF. The entire variable domain, with the rest obtained from reference TRBV18 and TRBJ2-2, is as follows: NAGVMQNPRHLVRRRGQEARLRCSPMKGHSHVYWYRQLPEEGLKFMVYLQKENIIDESGMPKERFSAEFPKEGPSILRIQQVVRGDSAAYFCASSPPQGPNTGELFFGEGSRLTVL.